This entry lists 11 T cell receptor beta chains sequenced from one sample in a study of T-cell reconstitution after alpha-beta-depleted transplantation in children (dated by TCRdb to 2015 to 2016). Receptor amplification or capture employed PCR. Sequencer: Illumina HiSeq 2500. To normalize quantification of the TCRbeta repertoire, the TCR libraries were built with molecular barcoding that relied on unique molecular identifiers. TCRdb applied fastp at Q25 and MiXCR to the public reads, then kept only in-frame beta chains. Under each unique CDR3 protein, matching rows form one entry showing the most common genes and DNA. The sample includes approximately 650,000 distinct CDR3 sequences, with around 13% observed a single time. The top ten constitute about 0.79% of the sample. The sample's treatment or condition label, decoded: allogeneic hematopoietic cell transplantation with graft depleted of TCRalphabeta T cells and CD19 B cells.

Material: PBMCs, obtained before TCRalphabeta/CD19-depleted stem cell transplant. Every receptor here comes from a girl aged 2 to 10 with congenital amegakaryocytic thrombocytopenia, due to receive a stem cell transplant.

The rearrangement links TRBV7-6 to TRBJ1-1, with D tentatively TRBD1 (5 bases). The CDR3 is 17 amino acids. Trimming pared 3 bases from V and 6 bases from J, leaving 23 bases between. From germline, CDR1 is SGHVS and CDR2 FNYEAQ. The CDR3 protein is CASSLNFSPRQPSEAFF. The CDR3 coding sequence is TGTGCCAGCAGCTTGAACTTTAGTCCCAGACAGCCATCTGAAGCTTTCTTT.

There are many counts of this clonotype. J is TRBJ2-3 and V is TRBV20-1; the match to TRBD1 covers 8 bases. CDR3 length: 14 residues. Germline CDR1 DFQATT, CDR2 SNEGSKA (reference sequence). V lost 2 bases, J lost 5 bases, and 6 bases stayed unmatched. The CDR3 loop reads CSARPDRAEDTQYF. CDR3 sequence (DNA): TGCAGTGCTAGACCGGACAGGGCGGAAGATACGCAGTATTTT.

The chain has TRBV30 and TRBJ1-1; D gene ambiguous. This CDR3 spans 15 amino acids. Deletions cut 2 bases from V and 5 bases from J, with 18 bases between. Germline V lookup: CDR1 GTSNPN, CDR2 SVGIG (reference sequence). CDR3 region: CAWSRGLTRKTEAFF. The CDR3 DNA is TGTGCCTGGAGTCGCGGCTTGACCCGAAAGACTGAAGCTTTCTTT.

This clonotype was counted at least ten times. This chain links TRBV20-1 with TRBJ2-1, with D uncertain. The germline V gene encodes CDR1 DFQATT and CDR2 SNEGSKA (reference sequence). The CDR3 covers 12 residues. The germline V and J ends were trimmed by 3 bases and 10 bases, with 13 bases remaining between them. The CDR3 DNA reads TGCAGTGCTAGGCAGGTAGCTGGAGAGCAGTTCTTC. Translating gives CSARQVAGEQFF.

This clonotype was recorded only once. The chain recombines TRBV12-3 or TRBV12-4 with TRBJ2-1; D is unclear. V lost 7 bases and J 5 bases, leaving 6 bases between the germline ends. The CDR3 is made up of 11 amino acids. The CDR3 loop is CASILDNEQFF. The CDR3 region has the DNA TGTGCCAGCATCCTGGACAATGAGCAGTTCTTC.

This clonotype was picked up one time. The conserved phenylalanine or tryptophan is not found at the CDR3 terminus, so this likely reflects a read error. This sequence joins TRBV10-3 and TRBJ2-7, with a tentative D call TRBD1 (6 bases). Germline-derived CDR1 and CDR2 are ENHRY and SYGVKD. The length of the CDR3 is 14 residues. For the CDR3, the DNA is TGTACCATCAAAGGGCAGGGGATCTCCTACGAGCAGTACCTC. As protein: CTIKGQGISYEQYL.

The gene calls are TRBV7-6 and TRBJ2-1; 11 bases line up with TRBD2. CDR1 and CDR2 from the germline V gene are SGHVS and FNYEAQ. The CDR3 runs 17 residues. The V and J ends lost 5 bases and 4 bases, in that order; junction bases with no gene match: 10. The CDR3, as DNA: TGTGCCAGCAGCCTACTCGACGTAGCGGGAGGGTACAATGAGCAGTTCTTC. Protein sequence: CASSLLDVAGGYNEQFF. The variable domain in full, completed from reference TRBV7-6 and TRBJ2-1, reads GAGVSQSPRYKVTKRGQDVALRCDPISGHVSLYWYRQALGQGPEFLTYFNYEAQQDKSGLPNDRFSAERPEGSISTLTIQRTEQRDSAMYRCASSLLDVAGGYNEQFFGPGTRLTVL.

In its sample, this clonotype was seen many times. CDR3 in amino acids: CASSLDGNSYEQYF. The CDR3 DNA reads as TGTGCCAGCAGCTTAGATGGCAATTCCTACGAGCAGTACTTC. This chain connects TRBV7-3 to TRBJ2-7; D remains unclear. Germline CDR1 reads SGHTA; CDR2 reads FQGTGA. There are 14 residues in the CDR3. With 2 bases removed from V and 1 base from J, the gap between germline ends came to 9 bases.

This clonotype occurred many times. V usage is TRBV28 and J usage is TRBJ1-5; perhaps TRBD1 as D (5 bases). This CDR3 region has 16 residues. Trimming cost V 3 bases and J 4 bases, with 16 bases left between them. CDR1 and CDR2 from the germline V gene are MDHEN and SYDVKM. The CDR3 DNA is TGTGCCAGCAGTTTTGTTCGACAGCGGGTTAATCAGCCCCAGCATTTT. It codes for CASSFVRQRVNQPQHF.

This chain joins TRBV27 and TRBJ2-7; perhaps TRBD2 as D (5 bases). From germline, CDR1 is MNHEY and CDR2 SMNVEV (reference sequence). The CDR3 extends over 15 amino acids. With 6 bases removed from V and 5 bases from J, the gap between germline ends came to 20 bases. The CDR3: CASSGVMSKVHEQYF. The CDR3 nucleotides are TGTGCCAGCAGCGGGGTGATGAGTAAGGTACACGAGCAGTACTTC.

This chain links TRBV28 with TRBJ1-4, with unresolved D. Germline assignment: CDR1 MDHEN and CDR2 SYDVKM. The V end was cut by 5 bases, the J end by 6 bases, with 16 bases between. The CDR3 runs to 15 residues. CDR3 bases: TGTGCCAGCAGTACATACAGTGATATACATGAAAAACTGTTTTTT. It translates to CASSTYSDIHEKLFF.